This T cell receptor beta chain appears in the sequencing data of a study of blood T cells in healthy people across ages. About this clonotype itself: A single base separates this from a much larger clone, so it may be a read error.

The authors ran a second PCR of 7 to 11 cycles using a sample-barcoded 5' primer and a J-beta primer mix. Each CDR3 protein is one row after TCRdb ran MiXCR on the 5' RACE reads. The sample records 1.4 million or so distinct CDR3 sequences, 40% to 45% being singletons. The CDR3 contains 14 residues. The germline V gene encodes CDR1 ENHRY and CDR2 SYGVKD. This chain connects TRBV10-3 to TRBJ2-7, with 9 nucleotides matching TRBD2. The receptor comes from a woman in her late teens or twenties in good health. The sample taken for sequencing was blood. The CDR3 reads CATSDQTSGYEQYF. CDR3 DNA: TGTGCCACCAGTGACCAGACTAGCGGCTACGAGCAGTACTTC.